One sample yielded the 14 T cell receptor beta chains listed below, sequenced in a study of technical replicates of blood from a few donors. Libraries were prepared by immunoSEQ multiplex PCR; TCRdb keeps only in-frame clonotypes and omits some of them. This sample has more than 65,000 clones; around 94% occur once, and the top ten carry 0.25%. Material: T cells isolated from PBMCs. These receptors were taken from a human donor in good health.

V and J are TRBV5-6 and TRBJ1-5, with TRBD1 matching 11 bases. This CDR3 has 16 amino acids. V was pared by 2 bases and J by 2 bases, with 3 bases of the junction left unmatched. CDR1 and CDR2 (germline): SGHDT, YYEEEE. CDR3 nucleotides: TGTGCCAGCAGCTTCACGGGACAGGGGGGCAATCAGCCCCAGCATTTT. Translated, it gives CASSFTGQGGNQPQHF.

The genes are TRBV4-1 and TRBJ1-5, with TRBD1 matching over 7 bases. Trimming took 1 base from V and 2 from J; bases not matched to a gene: 8. CDR3 length equals 17 residues. Germline V gene sequence: CDR1 MGHRA, CDR2 YSYEKL. This chain's CDR3 is CASSQAMTGKGNQPQHF. The CDR3 DNA follows: TGCGCCAGCAGCCAAGCTATGACAGGGAAGGGCAATCAGCCCCAGCATTTT.

The rearrangement links TRBV7-9 to TRBJ1-5; D might be TRBD1 (5 bases). Germline V gene sequence: CDR1 SEHNR, CDR2 FQNEAQ (reference sequence). V lost 2 bases and J 5 bases, leaving 10 bases between the germline ends. CDR3 length: 14 residues. The CDR3 spells CASSLNGADQPQHF. The CDR3 DNA is TGTGCCAGCAGCTTAAATGGGGCGGATCAGCCCCAGCATTTT.

The J gene is TRBJ2-7, the V gene TRBV27; D remains unclear. The V and J ends lost 2 bases and 0 bases respectively, with 5 bases between them. This CDR3 has 13 residues. CDR1 MNHEY and CDR2 SMNVEV come from the germline V gene (reference sequence). CDR3 protein: CASSLADSYEQYF. In nucleotides, the CDR3 is TGTGCCAGCAGTTTAGCGGACTCCTACGAGCAGTACTTC.

V usage is TRBV30 and J usage is TRBJ2-5, with 11 nucleotides matching TRBD2. With 4 bases clipped from V and 7 bases from J, the junction kept 14 bases outside the gene matches. CDR1 and CDR2 (germline): GTSNPN, SVGIG (reference sequence). The CDR3 extends over 16 amino acids. CDR3 bases: TGTGCCTGGAATCAGAAAAGACTAGCGGGAACGGCGACCCAGTACTTC. Translated: CAWNQKRLAGTATQYF.

The rearrangement uses TRBV5-1 and TRBJ1-3, with 8 bases lining up with TRBD1. Germline V gene sequence: CDR1 SGHRS, CDR2 YFSETQ. After removal of 3 bases from V and 0 bases from J, the junction contained 8 bases not matched to a gene. This CDR3 is built from 17 residues. CDR3 loop: CASSYRTGTYSGNTIYF. The CDR3 bases are TGCGCCAGCAGCTATCGGACAGGGACGTACTCTGGAAACACCATATATTTT.

The chain recombines TRBV6-5 with TRBJ1-2, with unresolved D. The length of the CDR3 is 15 residues. Trimming stripped 5 bases from V and 2 bases from J, with 15 bases between. Per the germline V gene, CDR1 is MNHEY and CDR2 is SVGAGI. The CDR3 sequence: CASSHNTVTNYGYTF. In DNA form, the CDR3 reads TGTGCCAGCAGTCACAACACAGTGACGAACTATGGCTACACCTTC.

V gene TRBV28 combines with J gene TRBJ2-5; 8 nucleotides match TRBD2. The V segment lost 4 bases and the J segment 5 bases; nucleotides outside the gene matches: 6. The V gene's germline CDR1 is MDHEN and CDR2 SYDVKM. The CDR3 runs to 14 residues. The CDR3 loop reads CASSWSGSRETQYF. As DNA, the CDR3 is TGTGCCAGCAGTTGGAGCGGGAGTAGGGAGACCCAGTACTTC.

The chain joins TRBV27 to TRBJ1-1, with a tentative D call TRBD1 (5 bases). Germline CDR1 reads MNHEY; CDR2 reads SMNVEV (reference sequence). This CDR3 spans 15 amino acids. The V gene lost 2 bases and the J gene lost 4 bases, with 14 bases spanning the gap. CDR3 bases: TGTGCCAGCAGTTTAGCAGCAGGACATCTCACTGAAGCTTTCTTT. Translated, it gives CASSLAAGHLTEAFF.

The chain couples TRBV13 to TRBJ1-1; D gene uncertain. Deletions cut 0 bases from V and 7 bases from J, with 6 bases between. Germline CDR1 and CDR2: PRHDT and FYEKMQ (reference sequence). The CDR3 is 12 residues long. CDR3 region: CASSLGPGEAFF. CDR3 coding DNA: TGTGCCAGCAGCTTAGGACCGGGTGAAGCTTTCTTT.

The chain combines TRBV29-1 with TRBJ2-1, with 10 bases aligning to TRBD1. After removal of 4 bases from V and 12 bases from J, the junction contained 9 bases not matched to a gene. Germline V gives CDR1 SQVTM, CDR2 ANQGSEA. The CDR3 runs 13 residues. Written as DNA, the CDR3 is TGCAGCGTTGGACAGGGGGCTGTCCTGCGGCAGTTCTTC. Residues: CSVGQGAVLRQFF.

V and J are TRBV2 and TRBJ2-7, with 9 bases matching TRBD1. With 5 bases clipped from V and 3 bases from J, the junction kept 5 bases outside the gene matches. Germline CDR1 and CDR2: SNHLY and FYNNEI. The CDR3 is 14 amino acids. The CDR3 here is CASSSDRGGYEQYF. In DNA, the CDR3 is TGTGCCAGCAGTTCCGACAGGGGGGGCTACGAGCAGTACTTC.

V and J are TRBV6-5 and TRBJ2-1, with 7 bases identical to TRBD1. J was trimmed by 9 bases and V by 7 bases; bases with no gene match: 12. This CDR3 is 14 amino acids long. Germline-derived CDR1 and CDR2 are MNHEY and SVGAGI. This chain's CDR3 is CASKGGTEFGEQFF. The CDR3 DNA sequence: TGTGCCAGCAAGGGTGGGACAGAATTTGGTGAGCAGTTCTTC.

The genes are TRBV2 and TRBJ2-3; D gene ambiguous. Deletions cut 5 bases from V and 1 base from J, with 10 bases between. CDR1 SNHLY and CDR2 FYNNEI come from the germline V gene. CDR3 size: 14 residues. Here the CDR3 DNA reads TGTGCCAGCAGTCGCGGCACCGGCACAGATACGCAGTATTTT. This gives the protein CASSRGTGTDTQYF.